The 19 T cell receptor beta chains below all came from one sample that was sequenced in a study of cytomegalovirus exposure and HLA in healthy donors (dated by TCRdb to 2016 to 2017). The library came from the immunoSEQ multiplex PCR assay. A mixture of 60 forward primers for TCR Vbeta segments and 13 reverse primers for TCR Jbeta segments was used in the multiplex PCR. Imported from immuneACCESS, the table was reduced by TCRdb to in-frame sequences with V and J called. These copies leave out some clones; in studies compared against another copy, an unresolved V gene accounts for under half, and the cause of the remainder is not known. This sample gives fewer than 200,000 clones in total; roughly 80% of them show up just once. The top ten hold about 9.9% of the sample. The specimen was PBMCs. The receptors shown here come from a man in his late teens or twenties in good health and CMV-seropositive.

This clone was found a few times. The J gene is TRBJ2-2, the V gene TRBV5-4; no clear D gene. This CDR3 has 14 residues. With 0 bases removed from V and 6 bases from J, the gap between germline ends came to 9 bases. CDR1 is SGHNT, CDR2 YYREEE, per germline (reference sequence). The CDR3 is CASSLAVSPGELFF. CDR3 nucleotide sequence: TGTGCCAGCAGCTTGGCAGTCTCCCCCGGGGAGCTGTTTTTT.

The CDR3 sequence is CSGAGPSGMKTQYF. CDR3 bases: TGCAGCGGCGCCGGCCCCAGCGGTATGAAGACCCAGTACTTC. V is TRBV29-1 and J is TRBJ2-5; D may be TRBD2 (5 bases). This CDR3 spans 14 amino acids. V gave up 7 bases and J gave up 6 bases, with 21 bases separating them. In germline, CDR1 is SQVTM, CDR2 ANQGSEA. Variable domain in full (rest from reference TRBV29-1 and TRBJ2-5): SAVISQKPSRDICQRGTSLTIQCQVDSQVTMMFWYRQQPGQSLTLIATANQGSEATYESGFVIDKFPISRPNLTFSTLTVSNMSPEDSSIYLCSGAGPSGMKTQYFGPGTRLLVL.

The chain couples TRBV19 to TRBJ1-4; D is possibly TRBD1 (6 bases). CDR1 LNHDA and CDR2 SQIVND come from the germline V gene (reference sequence). The CDR3 runs to 16 residues. Trimming shortened V by 1 base and J by 0 bases, and 9 bases separated the two germline ends. CDR3 amino acids: CASSIGGTTTNEKLFF. As DNA, the CDR3 is TGTGCCAGTAGTATAGGTGGGACAACAACTAATGAAAAACTGTTTTTT.

The rearrangement links TRBV25-1 to TRBJ2-7, with 9 bases lining up with TRBD1. CDR1 MGHDK and CDR2 SYGVNS come from the germline V gene. The length of the CDR3 is 15 residues. The J segment lost 0 bases and the V segment lost 10 bases, leaving 10 bases of the junction unmatched. For the CDR3, the DNA is TGTGCCATGGCGCAGGTGGACAGGGGCTCCTACGAGCAGTACTTC. Translating it yields CAMAQVDRGSYEQYF.

J is TRBJ2-2 and V is TRBV11-2; D not certain. CDR1 and CDR2 from the germline V gene are SGHAT and FQNNGV. The ends were cut back, 2 bases at V and 6 bases at J, with 7 bases in the middle. There are 13 residues in the CDR3. The CDR3 region has the DNA TGTGCCAGCAGCTTATATGGGCCCGGGGAGCTGTTTTTT. Protein product: CASSLYGPGELFF.

The chain recombines TRBV7-9 with TRBJ2-5; D is unclear. Germline CDR1 reads SEHNR; CDR2 reads FQNEAQ (reference sequence). Between the trimmed V and J ends, which lost 5 bases and 5 bases, there was a span of 12 bases. CDR3 length: 13 residues. This CDR3 reads CASSRLGRETQYF. In nucleotides, the CDR3 is TGTGCCAGCAGCCGCCTGGGCCGGGAGACCCAGTACTTC.

The rearrangement links TRBV19 to TRBJ1-1; D may be TRBD1 (6 bases). The CDR3 has 15 residues. The germline CDR1 and CDR2 sequences are LNHDA and SQIVND (reference sequence). Trimming left V 11 bases short and J 5 bases short, with 24 bases between. DNA of the CDR3: TGTGCCGCCAGGGGTATCGCGGGGGCGGGAACTGAAGCTTTCTTT. Protein product: CAARGIAGAGTEAFF.

V usage is TRBV6-1 and J usage is TRBJ2-5; D is undetermined. Matching the DNA end better, TRBJ2-7 makes the J call doubtful. Germline lookup yields CDR1 MNHNS and CDR2 SASEGT. The CDR3 contains 13 residues. The CDR3 sequence: CASSRRSSYEQYF. Written as DNA, the CDR3 is TGTGCCAGCAGTCGAAGAAGCTCCTACGAGCAGTACTTC.

The gene calls are TRBV5-1 and TRBJ2-1, with 7 bases lining up with TRBD1. The CDR3 is 13 amino acids. The junction had 2 bases not matched to a gene; V was cut back by 0 bases and J by 8 bases. Germline values: CDR1 SGHRS, CDR2 YFSETQ. The CDR3 protein is CASSLGGGDEQFF. The CDR3 DNA reads TGCGCCAGCAGCTTGGGAGGGGGCGATGAGCAGTTCTTC.

The CDR3 DNA reads TGTGCCAGCAGTGAATTCGAGGTTACTAACTATGGCTACACCTTC. Its protein is CASSEFEVTNYGYTF. This chain joins TRBV6-1 and TRBJ1-2, with D hard to call. V dropped 2 bases and J dropped 0 bases, with 10 bases sitting between them. There are 15 residues in the CDR3. Germline lookup yields CDR1 MNHNS and CDR2 SASEGT.

This clone has just a few counts. The gene calls are TRBV18 and TRBJ2-7, with unresolved D. Germline V gives CDR1 KGHSH, CDR2 LQKENI. The CDR3 consists of 14 residues. Trimming removed 2 bases from V and 3 bases from J, with 11 bases in between. For the CDR3, the DNA is TGTGCCAGCTCACCATTCCGCCAGGTCTACGAGCAGTACTTC. Translating it yields CASSPFRQVYEQYF.

This rearrangement joins TRBV5-1 to TRBJ2-7; 8 bases align to TRBD1. Looked up from germline, CDR1 is SGHRS and CDR2 is YFSETQ. J was trimmed by 7 bases and V by 4 bases; bases with no gene match: 10. This CDR3 is 14 amino acids long. CDR3 nucleotides: TGCGCCAGCAGCCCCGGACAGGGAGGATTGGAGCAGTACTTC. This encodes CASSPGQGGLEQYF.

In this sample, this clone turned up a few times. An end of the junction differs from the germline gene, which may be a read error. The chain is built from TRBV7-9 and TRBJ2-4; tentative D call: TRBD1 (6 bases). The CDR3 runs to 18 residues. CDR1 is SEHNR and CDR2 is FQNEAQ in the germline V gene (reference sequence). The CDR3 reads CSSSLSPRNAGVKNIQYF. The CDR3 nucleotides are TGTTCCAGCAGCTTATCGCCCAGGAATGCAGGGGTCAAAAACATTCAGTACTTC. The whole variable domain, remainder taken from reference TRBV7-9 and TRBJ2-4, is DTGVSQNPRHKITKRGQNVTFRCDPISEHNRLYWYRQTLGQGPEFLTYFQNEAQLEKSRLLSDRFSAERPKGSFSTLEIQRTEQGDSAMYLCSSSLSPRNAGVKNIQYFGAGTRLSVL.

This chain links TRBV7-9 with TRBJ1-4; 8 bases line up with TRBD1. With 5 bases clipped from V and 6 bases from J, the junction kept 8 bases outside the gene matches. CDR1 SEHNR and CDR2 FQNEAQ come from the germline V gene (reference sequence). This CDR3 is 15 amino acids long. As DNA, the CDR3 is TGTGCCAGCAGCAAAAGGGACAGGAGAGATGAAAAACTGTTTTTT. It codes for CASSKRDRRDEKLFF.

Only one count was recorded for this clone. The chain recombines TRBV6-1 with TRBJ2-7; 11 nucleotides line up with TRBD2. CDR1 and CDR2 (germline): MNHNS, SASEGT. Germline trimming cut 7 bases from V and 11 bases from J; bases unmatched to any gene: 10. This CDR3 is built from 13 residues. CDR3 DNA sequence: TGTGCCAGCAAGAGGGGACTAGCGGAAGATGAGTACTTC. It specifies CASKRGLAEDEYF.

The V gene is TRBV11-2, the J gene TRBJ1-5, with D maybe TRBD1 (6 bases). Trimming removed 0 bases from V and 6 bases from J, with 12 bases in between. CDR1 and CDR2 from the germline V gene are SGHAT and FQNNGV. The CDR3 is 15 amino acids. The CDR3 loop reads CASSLDRGGGQPQHF. Written as DNA, the CDR3 is TGTGCCAGCAGCTTAGATAGGGGGGGAGGTCAGCCCCAGCATTTT.

V usage is TRBV2 and J usage is TRBJ2-2; TRBD2 might be the D (6 bases). Trimming took 9 bases from V and 5 from J, leaving 19 bases between them. This CDR3 is 15 amino acids long. CDR1 and CDR2 from the germline V gene are SNHLY and FYNNEI. CDR3 amino acids: CASFFAGTMTGELFF. The CDR3 bases are TGTGCCAGTTTCTTTGCGGGGACGATGACCGGGGAGCTGTTTTTT.

The J gene is TRBJ2-5, the V gene TRBV6-1; possibly TRBD1 for D (5 bases). V was cut by 1 base and J by 2 bases, with 8 bases left in between. The germline V gene encodes CDR1 MNHNS and CDR2 SASEGT. CDR3 length: 14 amino acids. The CDR3 region is CASSEGGIQETQYF. CDR3 DNA: TGTGCCAGCAGTGAAGGGGGCATTCAAGAGACCCAGTACTTC.

The V call is TRBV6-6, the J call TRBJ2-5; D is uncertain. The CDR3 covers 12 residues. Germline lookup yields CDR1 MNHNY and CDR2 SVGAGI (reference sequence). The germline V and J ends were trimmed by 4 bases and 5 bases, with 8 bases remaining between them. The CDR3 region is CASSFLGETQYF. CDR3 DNA sequence: TGTGCCAGCAGTTTCCTCGGGGAGACCCAGTACTTC.